Described below is a single TCR beta chain sequence and its context. The data are from a study of T cell changes during pregnancy in multiple sclerosis. Germline-derived CDR1 and CDR2 are SGHVS and FQNEAQ. The CDR3 has 15 amino acids. V shed 3 bases and J shed 4 bases, with 15 bases lying between them. The protocol was immunoSEQ multiplex PCR, while the TCRdb copy is restricted to in-frame clones and leaves out a portion. The sample carries 60,000 to 70,000 clones, roughly nine tenths recorded once. This chain connects TRBV7-8 to TRBJ1-2, with a possible D match to TRBD1 (6 bases). The sequencing used peripheral blood, collected in the second trimester of pregnancy. This TCR came from a female donor with multiple sclerosis, enrolled in a pregnancy study. CDR3 bases: TGTGCCAGCAGCTTCGATGGGGGCAGGGGCTATGGCTACACCTTC. Translating it yields CASSFDGGRGYGYTF.